A single sample is the source of the 20 T cell receptor beta chains below, sequenced in a study of vaccination effects on CD4 cells after COVID-19 (dated 2022 in TCRdb). The library was generated by the immunoSEQ multiplex PCR assay. What TCRdb holds here is the immuneACCESS table cut down to in-frame rearrangements. Part of the clones is not present; checked against another copy, under half of the missing clones reflect an unresolved V gene, and the others are unexplained. This sample holds approximately 30,000 clones; more than 60% were observed only once. The top ten hold about 32% of the sample. To identify antigen-specific CD4+ T cell clonotypes by their expansion, the ViraFEST assay first stimulated PBMC with viral peptide pools and then applied TCR sequencing. After more than nine days of culture, CD4+ T cells were isolated with the EasySep CD4+ T cell isolation kit. Healthy vaccine recipients had no prior SARS-CoV-2 infection, confirmed by negative nucleocapsid antibodies before and after vaccination.

These TCRs are of unknown antigen specificity. The sample here was CD4+ T cells from PBMCs cultured with SARS-CoV-2 spike peptides, taken before COVID-19 vaccination. This sample's cell subset or site label indicates: SARS-CoV-2 spike overlapping peptide pool stimulation. The receptor set was obtained from a human donor who received a COVID-19 vaccine.

The chain links TRBV6-5 to TRBJ2-2, with D perhaps matching TRBD1 (5 bases). Deletions cut 3 bases from V and 0 bases from J, with 11 bases between. Germline values: CDR1 MNHEY, CDR2 SVGAGI. The CDR3 is made up of 16 amino acids. The CDR3 DNA reads TGTGCCAGCAGTTATCCAGGGATAGCGAACACCGGGGAGCTGTTTTTT. It translates to CASSYPGIANTGELFF.

The CDR3 region has the DNA TGTGCCAGCAGCTTGGCGGCAGGGGCGTCCTACGAGCAGTACTTC. Protein product: CASSLAAGASYEQYF. The chain combines TRBV5-4 with TRBJ2-7, with D perhaps TRBD1 (6 bases). The CDR3 has 15 residues. The germline gives CDR1 SGHNT, CDR2 YYREEE (reference sequence). V was pared by 0 bases and J by 1 base, with 11 bases between.

V usage is TRBV24-1 and J usage is TRBJ1-5, with unresolved D. The V gene's germline CDR1 is KGHDR and CDR2 SFDVKD. The CDR3 is made up of 16 amino acids. Trimming took 3 bases from V and 0 from J, leaving 11 bases between them. The CDR3 sequence: CATSDVTAVSNQPQHF. CDR3 DNA sequence: TGTGCCACCAGTGATGTCACCGCAGTTAGCAATCAGCCCCAGCATTTT.

V gene TRBV11-3 combines with J gene TRBJ2-7; TRBD1 matches at 9 bases. The CDR3 contains 14 residues. The V gene end was trimmed by 4 bases and the J gene end by 5 bases; junction bases not matched to a gene: 6. Germline CDR1 is SGHNT and CDR2 is YENEEA. The DNA for the CDR3 is TGTGCCAGCAGCTACGACAGGGGGTCAAACGAGCAGTACTTC. Residues: CASSYDRGSNEQYF.

J is TRBJ2-2 and V is TRBV9; D is perhaps TRBD2 (5 bases). Between the trimmed V and J ends, which lost 0 bases and 3 bases, there was a span of 9 bases. Germline CDR1 reads SGDLS; CDR2 reads YYNGEE. The CDR3 contains 15 residues. Written as DNA, the CDR3 is TGTGCCAGCAGCGTAGGGCGGGCCTACACCGGGGAGCTGTTTTTT. Translating it yields CASSVGRAYTGELFF.

V and J are TRBV5-6 and TRBJ2-7; D call uncertain. This CDR3 has 12 residues. V lost 5 bases to trimming and J lost 2 bases, with 8 bases between them. CDR1 SGHDT and CDR2 YYEEEE come from the germline V gene. The CDR3 here is CASSLTPYEQYF. As DNA, the CDR3 is TGTGCCAGCAGTCTGACCCCCTACGAGCAGTACTTC.

This clone has just a few counts. CDR3 bases: TGTGCCTGGAGTCGCATTGACAGGGTTGAAGCTTTCTTT. Translation: CAWSRIDRVEAFF. The chain couples TRBV30 to TRBJ1-1, with TRBD1 matching 7 bases. CDR3 length: 13 residues. From germline, CDR1 is GTSNPN and CDR2 SVGIG (reference sequence). V dropped 2 bases and J dropped 7; count of bases not matched to a gene: 7.

This clone was seen more than once but under ten times. V and J are TRBV6-5 and TRBJ1-2; maybe TRBD1 (6 bases). This CDR3 has 14 amino acids. Trimming took 0 bases from V and 7 from J, leaving 12 bases between them. Germline CDR1 MNHEY, CDR2 SVGAGI. The DNA of the CDR3 is TGTGCCAGCAGTTACTCGTACAGGGTTGGTGGCTACACCTTC. Protein product: CASSYSYRVGGYTF.

This chain connects TRBV5-6 to TRBJ1-1; D gene ambiguous. V was pared by 3 bases and J by 2 bases, with 17 bases between. CDR3 length: 16 residues. The germline V gene encodes CDR1 SGHDT and CDR2 YYEEEE. The CDR3 spells CASSSYRLGRNTEAFF. The CDR3 nucleotides are TGTGCCAGCAGCTCCTACCGATTGGGCCGAAACACTGAAGCTTTCTTT.

This clone was observed once. The genes are TRBV28 and TRBJ2-7; D unclear. Germline V gene data show CDR1 as MDHEN and CDR2 as SYDVKM. CDR3 size: 11 residues. V shed 8 bases and J shed 2 bases, with 7 bases lying between them. CDR3 sequence: CASLGTYEQYF. The DNA for the CDR3 is TGTGCCAGCTTAGGGACCTACGAGCAGTACTTC.

The sample holds a few counts of this clone. The chain uses TRBV6-5 and TRBJ1-6, with a weak D call TRBD1 (5 bases). The CDR3 spans 14 residues. V lost 6 bases, J lost 4 bases, and 10 bases lay in between. Germline CDR1 is MNHEY and CDR2 is SVGAGI. Here the CDR3 DNA reads TGTGCCAGCAGCCTCCGACAGTATAATTCACCCCTCCACTTT. Translated, it gives CASSLRQYNSPLHF.

The chain links TRBV18 to TRBJ2-1, with 10 bases identical to TRBD2. CDR3 size: 15 residues. The V and J ends lost 0 bases and 6 bases, in that order; junction bases with no gene match: 2. Germline assignment: CDR1 KGHSH and CDR2 LQKENI. The CDR3 region is CASSPPLAGVNEQFF. In DNA form, the CDR3 reads TGTGCCAGCTCACCACCCCTAGCGGGAGTCAATGAGCAGTTCTTC. Together with reference TRBV18 and TRBJ2-1, the CDR3 gives the full variable domain: NAGVMQNPRHLVRRRGQEARLRCSPMKGHSHVYWYRQLPEEGLKFMVYLQKENIIDESGMPKERFSAEFPKEGPSILRIQQVVRGDSAAYFCASSPPLAGVNEQFFGPGTRLTVL.

V is TRBV3-1 (or the pseudogene TRBV3-2) and J is TRBJ2-1, with 9 positions matching TRBD2. Germline V lookup: CDR1 LGHDT, CDR2 YNNKEL (reference sequence). This CDR3 has 15 amino acids. Trimming took 4 bases from V and 8 from J; bases not matched to a gene: 9. The CDR3 nucleotides are TGTGCCAGCAGCCTGGGACTAGCATCGCTCTATGAGCAGTTCTTC. This gives the protein CASSLGLASLYEQFF.

V usage is TRBV7-2 and J usage is TRBJ1-3; D not certain. This CDR3 spans 16 amino acids. Per germline, CDR1 SGHTA and CDR2 FQGNSA. V was pared by 5 bases and J by 0 bases, with 14 bases between. CDR3 region: CASSRQQYRSGNTIYF. The CDR3 region has the DNA TGTGCCAGCAGCAGACAACAGTACCGCTCTGGAAACACCATATATTTT.

This clone was recorded a few times. V and J are TRBV19 and TRBJ2-7; D gene uncertain. V lost 10 bases and J lost 0, with 16 bases in between. Germline CDR1 and CDR2: LNHDA and SQIVND (reference sequence). The CDR3 has 14 residues. The CDR3 region has the DNA TGTGCCACCCTAGACCCGCCGATCTCCTACGAGCAGTACTTC. This gives the protein CATLDPPISYEQYF.

The J gene is TRBJ2-6, the V gene TRBV4-1; D gene uncertain. CDR1 and CDR2 from the germline V gene are MGHRA and YSYEKL. This CDR3 has 16 amino acids. V lost 0 bases, J lost 3 bases, and 9 bases lay in between. The CDR3 DNA reads as TGCGCCAGCAGCCAAGATGAGAGTGGTGGGGCCAACGTCCTGACTTTC. Protein product: CASSQDESGGANVLTF.

V usage is TRBV6-1 and J usage is TRBJ2-7, with 9 bases aligning to TRBD1. The V segment lost 1 base and the J segment 1 base; nucleotides outside the gene matches: 11. This CDR3 is built from 18 residues. From germline, CDR1 is MNHNS and CDR2 SASEGT. The CDR3 DNA is TGTGCCAGCAGTGAAGTAAGGGACAGGGTAGTATATTCCTACGAGCAGTACTTC. It yields the protein CASSEVRDRVVYSYEQYF.

The rearrangement links TRBV4-2 to TRBJ1-2; weak D call: TRBD1 (6 bases). The CDR3 length is 16 residues. With 0 bases removed from V and 8 bases from J, the gap between germline ends came to 19 bases. CDR1 LGHNA and CDR2 YNFKEQ come from the germline V gene. The chain's CDR3 is CASSQDSRGGAGGYTF. CDR3 nucleotide sequence: TGTGCCAGCAGCCAAGATTCCCGGGGGGGCGCGGGAGGCTACACCTTC.

The chain is built from TRBV24-1 and TRBJ1-6, with unresolved D. The germline gives CDR1 KGHDR, CDR2 SFDVKD. V lost 9 bases, J lost 11 bases, and 16 bases lay in between. The CDR3 spans 13 residues. CDR3 amino acids: CATLPRRQPPLHF. CDR3 in DNA: TGTGCCACCCTCCCGAGACGCCAACCACCCCTCCACTTT.

The genes are TRBV19 and TRBJ1-5, with D possibly TRBD1 on 5 matching bases. V lost 5 bases and J lost 6, with 11 bases in between. The CDR3 is made up of 13 amino acids. Germline lookup yields CDR1 LNHDA and CDR2 SQIVND (reference sequence). For the CDR3, the DNA is TGTGCCAGTAGTCTTGGGGGGAGTCAGCCCCAGCATTTT. Its translation: CASSLGGSQPQHF.